The source of this T cell receptor beta chain is a study of early T cells in non-severe SARS-CoV-2 infection. J was trimmed by 0 bases and V by 3 bases; bases with no gene match: 6. CDR1 KGHSH and CDR2 LQKENI come from the germline V gene. There are 16 residues in the CDR3. The protocol attached unique molecular identifiers to individual cDNA molecules. One entry per CDR3 protein, called by TCRdb with MiXCR from the 5' RACE reads. The sample carries some 44,000 distinct CDR3 sequences, approximately 6.2% recorded once. The chain links TRBV18 to TRBJ2-7, with 9 bases aligning to TRBD1. The input for sequencing was whole blood, taken at baseline. This TCR derives from an adult who was a healthcare worker with PCR-confirmed SARS-CoV-2 infection or an uninfected control (not recorded which). The CDR3 here is CASSPLTGGSSYEQYF. Written as DNA, the CDR3 is TGTGCCAGCTCACCCCTGACAGGGGGAAGCTCCTACGAGCAGTACTTC.